This T cell receptor beta chain derives from a study of T cells after yellow fever vaccination. Study conclusions and caveats: Detected again after the booster were most primary-vaccination clones, at 95% to 98% CD4 and 88% CD8.

This clonotype has at least ten counts. Its specificity is unknown. One entry per CDR3 protein, called by TCRdb with MiXCR from the 5' RACE reads. The sample lists about 160,000 distinct CDR3 sequences; roughly a tenth were seen once. Sequencing used CD8+ T cells sorted from PBMCs, obtained 45 days after the yellow fever booster vaccination. The sequence was collected from a man in his late teens or twenties who received the YFV17D yellow fever vaccine.

CDR3 nucleotides: TGTGCCAGCAGTGGGGCAGCATACGAGCAGTACGTC. This encodes CASSGAAYEQYV. The chain has TRBV7-9 and TRBJ2-7; possible D gene TRBD1, 5 bases. CDR3 length: 12 residues. Trimming removed 6 bases from V and 4 bases from J, with 10 bases in between. The germline V gene has CDR1 SEHNR and CDR2 FQNEAQ (reference sequence).